This T cell receptor beta chain was observed in a study of cytomegalovirus exposure and HLA in healthy donors. Study-wide findings and caveats: A classifier reportedly called cytomegalovirus status with high sensitivity and specificity. The investigators catalogued 164 TCR beta chains as cytomegalovirus-associated. Whilst most TCR sequences proved rare, a subset of public TCRs occurred across many donors.

Germline lookup yields CDR1 SNHLY and CDR2 FYNNEI. The CDR3 runs 14 residues. V dropped 7 bases and J dropped 1; count of bases not matched to a gene: 4. The donors were in the roughly 130-subject validation cohort, distinct from the roughly 670-subject first cohort. For this clone: Its specificity is unknown.

The table came from immunoSEQ multiplex PCR; TCRdb's copy has only in-frame clones and leaves some out. The sample consists of tens of thousands of clones, 85% to 95% of them appearing once. The sequencing sample was made of PBMCs. The chain carries TRBV2 and TRBJ2-1; 7 nucleotides align to TRBD1. This TCR derives from a woman in her late teens or twenties in good health and CMV-seropositive. The CDR3 here is CASKQGPSYNEQFF. The CDR3 DNA reads as TGTGCCAGCAAACAGGGGCCATCCTACAATGAGCAGTTCTTC.